The clone carrying this TCR beta chain was counted a few times. The CDR3 has 16 amino acids. V shed 4 bases and J 3 bases; nucleotides not matched to a gene: 8. CDR1 and CDR2 from the germline V gene are SEHNR and FQNEAQ (reference sequence). In TCRdb, the PCR reads were re-called with MiXCR into one record per CDR3 protein. The sample consists of approximately 9,800 distinct CDR3 sequences, about a sixth of them appearing once. The data were taken from a study of molecular identifiers for immune sequencing clone quantification. The origin of this receptor is a human donor in good health. Some libraries in this study had Jurkat cell RNA spiked in. Sequencing was done on a sample of naive CD8+ T cells from blood, with Jurkat cell RNA spiked in. Documented subset: FACS-sorted CD8+CD4-CCR7+CD45RA+ naive T cells. The chain has TRBV7-9 and TRBJ2-1, with 8 bases matching TRBD2. In DNA form, the CDR3 reads TGTGCCAGCAGCTCAAAACTAGCGGAGCGCTACAATGAGCAGTTCTTC. Its protein is CASSSKLAERYNEQFF. Together with reference TRBV7-9 and TRBJ2-1, the CDR3 gives the full variable domain: DTGVSQNPRHKITKRGQNVTFRCDPISEHNRLYWYRQTLGQGPEFLTYFQNEAQLEKSRLLSDRFSAERPKGSFSTLEIQRTEQGDSAMYLCASSSKLAERYNEQFFGPGTRLTVL.